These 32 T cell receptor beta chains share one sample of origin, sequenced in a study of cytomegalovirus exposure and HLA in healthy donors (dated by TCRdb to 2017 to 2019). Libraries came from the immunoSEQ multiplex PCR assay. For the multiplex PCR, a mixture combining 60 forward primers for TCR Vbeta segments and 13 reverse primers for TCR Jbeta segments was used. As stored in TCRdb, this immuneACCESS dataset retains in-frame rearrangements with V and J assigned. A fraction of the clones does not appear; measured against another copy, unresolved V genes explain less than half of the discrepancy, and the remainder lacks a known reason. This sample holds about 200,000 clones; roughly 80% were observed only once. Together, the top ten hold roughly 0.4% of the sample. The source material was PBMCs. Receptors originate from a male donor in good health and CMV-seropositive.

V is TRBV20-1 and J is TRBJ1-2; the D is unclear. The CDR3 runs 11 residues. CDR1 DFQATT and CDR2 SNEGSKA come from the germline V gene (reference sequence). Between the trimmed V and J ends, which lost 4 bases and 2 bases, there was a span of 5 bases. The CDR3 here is CSAKQNYGYTF. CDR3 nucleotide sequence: TGCAGTGCTAAACAGAACTATGGCTACACCTTC.

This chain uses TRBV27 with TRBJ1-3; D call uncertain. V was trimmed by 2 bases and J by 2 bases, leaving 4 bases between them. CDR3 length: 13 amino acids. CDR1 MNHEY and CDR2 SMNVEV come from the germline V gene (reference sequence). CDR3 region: CASSLEAGNTIYF. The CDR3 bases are TGTGCCAGCAGTTTAGAGGCTGGAAACACCATATATTTT.

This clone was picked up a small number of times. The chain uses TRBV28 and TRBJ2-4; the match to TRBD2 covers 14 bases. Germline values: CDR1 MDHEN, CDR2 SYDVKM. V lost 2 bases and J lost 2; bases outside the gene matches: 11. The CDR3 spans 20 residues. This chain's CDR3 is CASSLRRGLAGGGTKNIQYF. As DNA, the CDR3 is TGTGCCAGCAGTTTAAGGCGAGGACTAGCGGGAGGTGGGACCAAAAACATTCAGTACTTC.

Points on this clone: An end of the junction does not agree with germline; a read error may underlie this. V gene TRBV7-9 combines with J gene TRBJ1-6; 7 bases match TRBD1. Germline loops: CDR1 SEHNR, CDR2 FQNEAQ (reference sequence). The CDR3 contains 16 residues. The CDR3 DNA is TGTTCCAGCAGCTCAGGGGGGCGGCACTGGAATTCACCCCTCCACTTT. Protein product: CSSSSGGRHWNSPLHF. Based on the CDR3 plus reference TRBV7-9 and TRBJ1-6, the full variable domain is DTGVSQNPRHKITKRGQNVTFRCDPISEHNRLYWYRQTLGQGPEFLTYFQNEAQLEKSRLLSDRFSAERPKGSFSTLEIQRTEQGDSAMYLCSSSSGGRHWNSPLHFGNGTRLTVT.

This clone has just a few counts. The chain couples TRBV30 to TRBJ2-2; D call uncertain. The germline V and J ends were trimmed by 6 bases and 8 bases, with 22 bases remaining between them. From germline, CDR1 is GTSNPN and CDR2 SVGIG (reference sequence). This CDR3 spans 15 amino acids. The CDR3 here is CACPPLGTPLGELFF. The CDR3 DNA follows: TGTGCCTGCCCCCCTCTAGGTACCCCCTTGGGGGAGCTGTTTTTT.

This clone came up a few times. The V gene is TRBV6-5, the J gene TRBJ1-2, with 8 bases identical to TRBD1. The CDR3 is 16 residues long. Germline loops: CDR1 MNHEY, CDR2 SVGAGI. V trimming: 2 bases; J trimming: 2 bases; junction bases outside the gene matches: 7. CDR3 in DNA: TGTGCCAGCAGTTACGCCCGAACAGGGGGAAACTATGGCTACACCTTC. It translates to CASSYARTGGNYGYTF.

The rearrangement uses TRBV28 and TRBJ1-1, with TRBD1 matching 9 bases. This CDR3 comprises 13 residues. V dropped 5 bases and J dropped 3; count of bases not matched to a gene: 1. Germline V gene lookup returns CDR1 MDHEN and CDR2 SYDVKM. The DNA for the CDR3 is TGTGCCAGCAGTCGGACAGGGGACACTGAAGCTTTCTTT. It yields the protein CASSRTGDTEAFF.

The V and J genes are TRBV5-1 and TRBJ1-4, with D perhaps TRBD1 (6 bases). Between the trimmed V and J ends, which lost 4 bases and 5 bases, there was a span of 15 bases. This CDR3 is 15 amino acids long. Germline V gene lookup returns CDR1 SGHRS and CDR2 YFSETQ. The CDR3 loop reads CASSPVGAANEKLFF. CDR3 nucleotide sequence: TGCGCCAGCAGCCCGGTGGGGGCAGCCAATGAAAAACTGTTTTTT.

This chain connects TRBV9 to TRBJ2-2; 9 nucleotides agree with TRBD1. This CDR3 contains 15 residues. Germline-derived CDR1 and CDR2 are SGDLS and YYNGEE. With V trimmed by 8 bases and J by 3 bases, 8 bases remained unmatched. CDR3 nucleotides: TGTGCCAGTAAACGGACAGGGGATGACACCGGGGAGCTGTTTTTT. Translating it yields CASKRTGDDTGELFF.

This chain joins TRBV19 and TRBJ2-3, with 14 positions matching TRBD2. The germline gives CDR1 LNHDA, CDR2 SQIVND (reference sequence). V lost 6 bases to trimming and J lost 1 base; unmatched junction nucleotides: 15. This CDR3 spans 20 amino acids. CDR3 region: CASSKRTSGGHFDGTDTQYF. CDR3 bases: TGTGCCAGTAGCAAACGGACTAGCGGGGGGCACTTTGACGGCACAGATACGCAGTATTTT.

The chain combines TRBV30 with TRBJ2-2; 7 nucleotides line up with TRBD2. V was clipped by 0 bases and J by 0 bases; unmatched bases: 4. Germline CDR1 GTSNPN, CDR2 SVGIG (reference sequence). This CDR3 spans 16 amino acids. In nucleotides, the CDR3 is TGTGCCTGGAGTGTACGCGCGGGAGCGAACACCGGGGAGCTGTTTTTT. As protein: CAWSVRAGANTGELFF.

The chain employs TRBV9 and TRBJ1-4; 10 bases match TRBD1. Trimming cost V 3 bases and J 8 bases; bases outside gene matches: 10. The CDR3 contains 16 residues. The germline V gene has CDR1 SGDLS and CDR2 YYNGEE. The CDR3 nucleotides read TGTGCCAGCAGCGCTACGCCGGGACAGGGGAGGGAAAAACTGTTTTTT. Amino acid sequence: CASSATPGQGREKLFF.

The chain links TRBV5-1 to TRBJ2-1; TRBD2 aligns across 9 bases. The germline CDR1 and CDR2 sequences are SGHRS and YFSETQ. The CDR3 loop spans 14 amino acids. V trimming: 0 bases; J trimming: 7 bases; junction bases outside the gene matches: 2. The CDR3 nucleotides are TGCGCCAGCAGCTTGGGGACTAGCGATAATGAGCAGTTCTTC. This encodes CASSLGTSDNEQFF.

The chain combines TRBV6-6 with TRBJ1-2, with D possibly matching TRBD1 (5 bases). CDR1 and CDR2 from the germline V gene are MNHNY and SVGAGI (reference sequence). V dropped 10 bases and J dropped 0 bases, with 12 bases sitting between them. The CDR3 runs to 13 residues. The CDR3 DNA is TGTGCCACCCGACAGCGAGCTAACTATGGCTACACCTTC. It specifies CATRQRANYGYTF.

In nucleotides, the CDR3 is TGTGCCAGCAGTCGCGGGACTAGCGGGGGGGCCGGGGAGCTGTTTTTT. Protein sequence: CASSRGTSGGAGELFF. This chain joins TRBV2 and TRBJ2-2; TRBD2 matches 16 bases. Trimming at V came to 5 bases and at J to 6 bases, leaving 3 bases not matched to a gene. The CDR3 covers 16 residues. From germline, CDR1 is SNHLY and CDR2 FYNNEI.

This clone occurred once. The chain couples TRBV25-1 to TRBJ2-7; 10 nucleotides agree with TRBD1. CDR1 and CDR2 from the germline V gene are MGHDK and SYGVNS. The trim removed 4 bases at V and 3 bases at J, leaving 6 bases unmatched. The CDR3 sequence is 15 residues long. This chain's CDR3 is CASSVNRDRGYEQYF. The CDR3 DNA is TGTGCCAGCAGTGTGAACCGGGACAGGGGCTACGAGCAGTACTTC.

The CDR3 nucleotides read TGTGCCAGCTCACCAGTTCCGACGGGGACCCAGTACTTC. Translating it yields CASSPVPTGTQYF. The chain couples TRBV18 to TRBJ2-5; D call uncertain. V was clipped by 2 bases and J by 7 bases, with 11 bases between them. CDR1 KGHSH and CDR2 LQKENI come from the germline V gene. CDR3 length equals 13 residues.

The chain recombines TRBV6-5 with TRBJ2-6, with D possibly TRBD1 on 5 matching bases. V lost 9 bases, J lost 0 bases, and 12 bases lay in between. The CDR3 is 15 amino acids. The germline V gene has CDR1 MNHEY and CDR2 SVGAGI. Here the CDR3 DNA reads TGTGCCAGTAAAAGGGGTGACTCTGGGGCCAACGTCCTGACTTTC. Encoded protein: CASKRGDSGANVLTF.

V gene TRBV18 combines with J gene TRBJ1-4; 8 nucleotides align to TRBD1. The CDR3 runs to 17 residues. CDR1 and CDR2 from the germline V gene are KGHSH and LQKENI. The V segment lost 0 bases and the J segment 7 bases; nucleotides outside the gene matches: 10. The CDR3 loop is CASSPPNSGTGGEKLFF. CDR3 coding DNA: TGTGCCAGCTCACCACCGAATTCCGGGACAGGAGGTGAAAAACTGTTTTTT.

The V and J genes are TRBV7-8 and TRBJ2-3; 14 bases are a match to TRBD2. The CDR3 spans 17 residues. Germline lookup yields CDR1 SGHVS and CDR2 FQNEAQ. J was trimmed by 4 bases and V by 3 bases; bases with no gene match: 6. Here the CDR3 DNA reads TGTGCCAGCAGCTTTCTCGGGACTAGCGGGAGTGCAGATACGCAGTATTTT. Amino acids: CASSFLGTSGSADTQYF. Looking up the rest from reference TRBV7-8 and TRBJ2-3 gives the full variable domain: GAGVSQSPRYKVAKRGQDVALRCDPISGHVSLFWYQQALGQGPEFLTYFQNEAQLDKSGLPSDRFFAERPEGSVSTLKIQRTQQEDSAVYLCASSFLGTSGSADTQYFGPGTRLTVL.

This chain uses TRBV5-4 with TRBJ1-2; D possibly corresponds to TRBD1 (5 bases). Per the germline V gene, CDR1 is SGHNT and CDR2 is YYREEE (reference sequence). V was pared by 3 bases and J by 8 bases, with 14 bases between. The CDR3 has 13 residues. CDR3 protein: CASSSPGLRGYTF. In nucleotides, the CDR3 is TGTGCCAGCAGCTCGCCAGGGCTTAGGGGCTACACCTTC. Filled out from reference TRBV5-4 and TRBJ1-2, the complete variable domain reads ETGVTQSPTHLIKTRGQQVTLRCSSQSGHNTVSWYQQALGQGPQFIFQYYREEENGRGNFPPRFSGLQFPNYSSELNVNALELDDSALYLCASSSPGLRGYTFGSGTRLTVV.

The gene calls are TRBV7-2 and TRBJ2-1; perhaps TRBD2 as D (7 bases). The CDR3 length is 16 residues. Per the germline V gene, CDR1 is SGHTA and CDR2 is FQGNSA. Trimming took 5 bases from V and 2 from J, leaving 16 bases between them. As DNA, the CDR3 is TGTGCCAGCAGCCCGAGGGGGGGATGGGCCTACAATGAGCAGTTCTTC. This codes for CASSPRGGWAYNEQFF. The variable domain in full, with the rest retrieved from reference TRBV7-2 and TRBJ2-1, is GAGVSQSPSNKVTEKGKDVELRCDPISGHTALYWYRQSLGQGLEFLIYFQGNSAPDKSGLPSDRFSAERTGGSVSTLTIQRTQQEDSAVYLCASSPRGGWAYNEQFFGPGTRLTVL.

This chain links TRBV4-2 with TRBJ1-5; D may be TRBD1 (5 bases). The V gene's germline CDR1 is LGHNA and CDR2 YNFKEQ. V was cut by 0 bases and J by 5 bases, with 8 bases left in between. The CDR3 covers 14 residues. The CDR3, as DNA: TGTGCCAGCAGCCAAGATCGGGGGGATCAGCCCCAGCATTTT. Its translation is CASSQDRGDQPQHF.

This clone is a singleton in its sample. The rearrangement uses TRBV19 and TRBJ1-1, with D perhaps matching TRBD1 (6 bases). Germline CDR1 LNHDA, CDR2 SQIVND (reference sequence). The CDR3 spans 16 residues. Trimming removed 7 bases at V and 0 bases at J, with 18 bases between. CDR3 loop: CASIDTGQSLNTEAFF. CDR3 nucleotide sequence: TGTGCCAGTATTGATACGGGACAATCTCTGAACACTGAAGCTTTCTTT.

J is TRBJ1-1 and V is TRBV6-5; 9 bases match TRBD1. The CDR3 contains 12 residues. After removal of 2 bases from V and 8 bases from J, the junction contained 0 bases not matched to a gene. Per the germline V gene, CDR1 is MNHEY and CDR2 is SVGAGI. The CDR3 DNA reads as TGTGCCAGCAGTTACGGACAGGGGGAAGCTTTCTTT. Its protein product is CASSYGQGEAFF.

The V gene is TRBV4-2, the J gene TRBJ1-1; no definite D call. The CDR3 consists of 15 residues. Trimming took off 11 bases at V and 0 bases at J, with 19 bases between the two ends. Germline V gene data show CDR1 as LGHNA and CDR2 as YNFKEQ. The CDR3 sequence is CAAAASQSVNTEAFF. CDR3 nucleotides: TGTGCCGCAGCAGCCAGTCAGAGCGTGAACACTGAAGCTTTCTTT.

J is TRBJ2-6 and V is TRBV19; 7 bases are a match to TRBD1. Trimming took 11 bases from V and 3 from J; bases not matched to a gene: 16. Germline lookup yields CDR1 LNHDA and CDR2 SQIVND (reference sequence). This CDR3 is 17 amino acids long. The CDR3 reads CAASRDRAGIGANVLTF. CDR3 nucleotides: TGTGCCGCGTCGCGAGACAGGGCGGGCATTGGGGCCAACGTCCTGACTTTC.

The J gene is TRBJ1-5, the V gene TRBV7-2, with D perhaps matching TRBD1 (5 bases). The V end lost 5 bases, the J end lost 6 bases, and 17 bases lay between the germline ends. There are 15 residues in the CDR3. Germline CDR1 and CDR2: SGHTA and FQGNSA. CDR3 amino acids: CASSAGLGPGQPQHF. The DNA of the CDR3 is TGTGCCAGCAGCGCAGGGTTAGGGCCGGGTCAGCCCCAGCATTTT.

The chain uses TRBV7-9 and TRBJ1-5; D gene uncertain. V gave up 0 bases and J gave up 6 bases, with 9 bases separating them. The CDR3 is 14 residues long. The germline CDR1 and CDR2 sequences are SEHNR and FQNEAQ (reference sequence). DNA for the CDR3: TGTGCCAGCAGCTTAGCGATTGAGAGTCAGCCCCAGCATTTT. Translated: CASSLAIESQPQHF.

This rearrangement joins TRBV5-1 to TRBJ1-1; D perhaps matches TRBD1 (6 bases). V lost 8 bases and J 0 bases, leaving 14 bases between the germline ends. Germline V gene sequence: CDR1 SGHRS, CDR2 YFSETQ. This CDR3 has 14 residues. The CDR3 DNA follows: TGCGCCAGTAGCCCCAGGGGTATGAACACTGAAGCTTTCTTT. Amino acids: CASSPRGMNTEAFF.

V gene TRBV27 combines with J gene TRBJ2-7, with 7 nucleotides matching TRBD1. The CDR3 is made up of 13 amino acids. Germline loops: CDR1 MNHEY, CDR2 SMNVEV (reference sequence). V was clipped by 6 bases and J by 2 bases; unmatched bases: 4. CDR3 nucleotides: TGTGCCAGCAGAACCCAGGGGGCCTACGAGCAGTACTTC. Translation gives CASRTQGAYEQYF.

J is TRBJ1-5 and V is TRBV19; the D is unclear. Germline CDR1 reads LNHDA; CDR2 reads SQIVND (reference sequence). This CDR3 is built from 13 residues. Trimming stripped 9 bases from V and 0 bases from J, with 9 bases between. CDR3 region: CASLAVSNQPQHF. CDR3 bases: TGTGCCAGCCTAGCGGTTAGCAATCAGCCCCAGCATTTT.